This entry concerns a single TCR beta chain. This specimen belongs to a study of blood T cell repertoires in COVID-19. The assay was immunoSEQ multiplex PCR, and TCRdb's table has in-frame clones only and misses some. Of over 120,000 clones in the sample, approximately 90% were seen once. In assigning cohorts, the study relied on participant-reported clinical history. Trimming removed 3 bases from V and 6 bases from J, with 11 bases in between. The CDR3 loop spans 13 amino acids. Germline CDR1 SGHDN, CDR2 FVKESK. This receptor was identified in a man between 50 and 59 years old who had recovered from COVID-19. Sequenced sample: PBMCs or T cells enriched from blood (not recorded which). This sequence joins TRBV14 and TRBJ1-2, with D uncertain. CDR3 bases: TGTGCCAGCAGCCACGTGCGGGCCGATGGCTACACCTTC. Amino acids: CASSHVRADGYTF.